This passage covers 24 T cell receptor beta chains from one sample sequenced in a study of early T cells in non-severe SARS-CoV-2 infection. TCRdb re-analysed the 5' RACE reads in MiXCR, keeping a single row per CDR3 protein. The repertoire holds about 29,000 distinct CDR3 sequences, with 5% as singletons. Sequencing used whole blood. These receptors were taken from an adult who was a healthcare worker with PCR-confirmed SARS-CoV-2 infection or an uninfected control (not recorded which).

The chain combines TRBV2 with TRBJ1-1, with D possibly matching TRBD1 (5 bases). Trimming removed 6 bases at V and 2 bases at J, with 16 bases between. Germline V gives CDR1 SNHLY, CDR2 FYNNEI. The CDR3 totals 15 residues. The CDR3 DNA reads TGTGCCAGCAGCCCTGGGGACGGATCCAACACTGAAGCTTTCTTT. This encodes CASSPGDGSNTEAFF.

V is TRBV12-3 or TRBV12-4 and J is TRBJ2-7; 12 bases fit TRBD2. With 6 bases clipped from V and 0 bases from J, the junction kept 0 bases outside the gene matches. The CDR3 consists of 14 residues. Here the CDR3 reads CASRTSGSSYEQYF. The DNA of the CDR3 is TGTGCCAGCAGGACTAGCGGGAGCTCCTACGAGCAGTACTTC.

CDR3 in amino acids: CASSGAVNTGELFF. DNA for the CDR3: TGTGCCAGCAGTGGAGCGGTGAACACCGGGGAGCTGTTTTTT. V is TRBV2 and J is TRBJ2-2, with TRBD2 as a possible D gene (5 bases). Trimming pared 4 bases from V and 1 base from J, leaving 7 bases between. This CDR3 has 14 residues. Germline V gene lookup returns CDR1 SNHLY and CDR2 FYNNEI.

This clonotype was picked up many times. This chain connects TRBV7-6 to TRBJ2-1, with TRBD2 as a possible D gene (6 bases). CDR1 and CDR2 from the germline V gene are SGHVS and FNYEAQ. The CDR3 is made up of 17 amino acids. Between the trimmed V and J ends, which lost 1 base and 0 bases, there was a span of 13 bases. The CDR3 coding sequence is TGTGCCAGCAGCTTAGTGGGGACTCCTAGCTCCTACAATGAGCAGTTCTTC. This codes for CASSLVGTPSSYNEQFF.

This clonotype was found many times. The CDR3 bases are TGTGCCACCCATTTGACGACGGCTGATACGCAGTATTTT. It specifies CATHLTTADTQYF. The J gene is TRBJ2-3, the V gene TRBV6-1; the D is unclear. There are 13 residues in the CDR3. CDR1 and CDR2 (germline): MNHNS, SASEGT. The ends were cut back, 10 bases at V and 6 bases at J, with 17 bases in the middle.

The V gene is TRBV7-9, the J gene TRBJ2-7, with D perhaps given as TRBD1 or TRBD2 (5 bases each). CDR1 is SEHNR, CDR2 FQNEAQ, per germline (reference sequence). Trimming removed 6 bases from V and 5 bases from J, with 17 bases in between. The CDR3 is 14 amino acids. This chain's CDR3 is CASSWNRGNDEQYF. Written as DNA, the CDR3 is TGTGCCAGCAGTTGGAATCGGGGCAACGACGAGCAGTACTTC.

Many counts were recorded for this clonotype. CDR3 sequence (DNA): TGTGCCAGCAGCTTAGCGGGGGCGGCGGGAAACACCATATATTTT. Protein sequence: CASSLAGAAGNTIYF. The chain recombines TRBV7-9 with TRBJ1-3; a weak D match, TRBD1 (6 bases). This CDR3 has 15 residues. CDR1 and CDR2 from the germline V gene are SEHNR and FQNEAQ (reference sequence). The ends were cut back, 0 bases at V and 4 bases at J, with 10 bases in the middle. The full variable domain, its missing parts supplied by reference TRBV7-9 and TRBJ1-3, is DTGVSQNPRHKITKRGQNVTFRCDPISEHNRLYWYRQTLGQGPEFLTYFQNEAQLEKSRLLSDRFSAERPKGSFSTLEIQRTEQGDSAMYLCASSLAGAAGNTIYFGEGSWLTVV.

The V gene is TRBV4-2, the J gene TRBJ2-5; D gene unclear. V was clipped by 0 bases and J by 3 bases, with 14 bases between them. The CDR3 loop spans 16 amino acids. Germline V CDR1 and CDR2: LGHNA, YNFKEQ. The CDR3: CASSQDLASNKETQYF. The CDR3 DNA reads as TGTGCCAGCAGCCAAGATCTCGCGTCTAATAAAGAGACCCAGTACTTC.

This clonotype was detected only a few times. The chain couples TRBV2 to TRBJ1-1; no clear D. Germline loops: CDR1 SNHLY, CDR2 FYNNEI. Trimming left V 3 bases short and J 0 bases short, with 20 bases between. The CDR3 contains 18 residues. Here the CDR3 DNA reads TGTGCCAGCAGTGACATCCGGTATCCTCGTGACATGAACACTGAAGCTTTCTTT. It specifies CASSDIRYPRDMNTEAFF.

This clonotype was counted at least ten times. The chain uses TRBV5-1 and TRBJ2-1; no clear D gene. This CDR3 is built from 15 residues. Germline V CDR1 and CDR2: SGHRS, YFSETQ. V dropped 4 bases and J dropped 6 bases, with 17 bases sitting between them. The CDR3 here is CASSPPLVVGNEQFF. The CDR3 DNA is TGCGCCAGCAGCCCTCCTCTAGTGGTGGGCAATGAGCAGTTCTTC.

This clonotype is medium-sized by share. This rearrangement joins TRBV5-1 to TRBJ1-3, with unresolved D. Trimming left V 1 base short and J 0 bases short, with 11 bases between. The CDR3 runs 16 residues. Germline lookup yields CDR1 SGHRS and CDR2 YFSETQ. CDR3 in amino acids: CASSLQLQNSGNTIYF. The CDR3 DNA follows: TGCGCCAGCAGCTTGCAACTACAGAACTCTGGAAACACCATATATTTT.

This clonotype was found many times. The chain recombines TRBV5-6 with TRBJ2-7; D is ambiguous. The germline V gene has CDR1 SGHDT and CDR2 YYEEEE. The CDR3 spans 14 residues. Trimming removed 0 bases at V and 2 bases at J, with 9 bases between. CDR3 nucleotide sequence: TGTGCCAGCAGCTTGGCCGGCTCACCCTACGAGCAGTACTTC. Its protein product is CASSLAGSPYEQYF.

This clonotype was seen a handful of times. The J gene is TRBJ2-1, the V gene TRBV29-1; D gene uncertain. This CDR3 has 11 residues. Germline-derived CDR1 and CDR2 are SQVTM and ANQGSEA. V dropped 4 bases and J dropped 3 bases, with 4 bases sitting between them. The CDR3 here is CSVAYYNEQFF. As DNA, the CDR3 is TGCAGCGTTGCCTACTACAATGAGCAGTTCTTC.

This chain uses TRBV7-4 with TRBJ2-2; 9 bases are shared with TRBD1. Germline V lookup: CDR1 SGHVT, CDR2 SQSDAQ. V dropped 5 bases and J dropped 7; count of bases not matched to a gene: 5. This CDR3 contains 14 residues. DNA for the CDR3: TGTGCCAGCAGCAAGGACAGGGGTTGCGGGGAGCTGTTTTTT. Protein: CASSKDRGCGELFF.

This clonotype has more than one count but fewer than ten. This chain uses TRBV12-3 or TRBV12-4 with TRBJ2-2, with a tentative D call TRBD2 (5 bases). Trimming stripped 4 bases from V and 5 bases from J, with 17 bases between. This CDR3 comprises 16 residues. CDR3 nucleotide sequence: TGTGCCAGCAGTTCCCCCTCCCGGGGTTTAACCGGGGAGCTGTTTTTT. Its protein is CASSSPSRGLTGELFF.

This clonotype has at least ten counts. V is TRBV14 and J is TRBJ2-3, with 7 bases that match TRBD1. The V gene end was trimmed by 7 bases and the J gene end by 0 bases; junction bases not matched to a gene: 4. The CDR3 is made up of 14 amino acids. The V gene's germline CDR1 is SGHDN and CDR2 FVKESK. CDR3 bases: TGTGCCAGCAAGTTGGACAGGAGCACAGATACGCAGTATTTT. Its protein product is CASKLDRSTDTQYF. The full variable domain, completed using reference TRBV14 and TRBJ2-3, is EAGVTQFPSHSVIEKGQTVTLRCDPISGHDNLYWYRRVMGKEIKFLLHFVKESKQDESGMPNNRFLAERTGGTYSTLKVQPAELEDSGVYFCASKLDRSTDTQYFGPGTRLTVL.

This clonotype has ten or more counts. The chain has TRBV11-2 and TRBJ2-1; no clear D gene. Germline CDR1 SGHAT, CDR2 FQNNGV. CDR3 length equals 13 residues. Trimming took off 5 bases at V and 7 bases at J, with 12 bases between the two ends. The CDR3 DNA sequence: TGTGCCAGCAGCCCCCCCTCCCGGAATGAGCAGTTCTTC. Translated: CASSPPSRNEQFF.

Ten or more counts support this clonotype. The chain is built from TRBV5-1 and TRBJ2-5; D might be TRBD1 (6 bases). In germline, CDR1 is SGHRS, CDR2 YFSETQ. The V end lost 3 bases, the J end lost 5 bases, and 11 bases lay between the germline ends. The CDR3 has 13 amino acids. In DNA form, the CDR3 reads TGCGCCAGCAGCTCAGGGGTTCTGGAGACCCAGTACTTC. Its translation is CASSSGVLETQYF.

Many counts were recorded for this clonotype. This rearrangement joins TRBV18 to TRBJ2-6; the D gene could be TRBD1 or TRBD2 (5 bases each). Trimming removed 3 bases from V and 2 bases from J, with 17 bases in between. The CDR3 sequence is 18 residues long. Germline loops: CDR1 KGHSH, CDR2 LQKENI. The CDR3 sequence: CASSPGTQAATGANVLTF. CDR3 sequence (DNA): TGTGCCAGCTCACCGGGGACCCAGGCAGCTACTGGGGCCAACGTCCTGACTTTC.

The rearrangement links TRBV20-1 to TRBJ2-1, with TRBD1 as a possible D gene (6 bases). Trimming stripped 5 bases from V and 9 bases from J, with 17 bases between. The CDR3 has 13 residues. Germline V gives CDR1 DFQATT, CDR2 SNEGSKA (reference sequence). CDR3: CSAFKTGAREQFF. The CDR3 DNA reads TGCAGTGCTTTTAAGACAGGCGCGCGTGAGCAGTTCTTC.

This clonotype was recorded many times. The V call is TRBV29-1, the J call TRBJ2-2; 11 nucleotides align to TRBD2. CDR1 is SQVTM, CDR2 ANQGSEA, per germline. This CDR3 contains 16 residues. With V trimmed by 4 bases and J by 2 bases, 6 bases remained unmatched. CDR3: CSVGLAGGPNTGELFF. Here the CDR3 DNA reads TGCAGCGTTGGCCTAGCGGGGGGACCTAACACCGGGGAGCTGTTTTTT.

In the case of this clonotype: A much larger clone lies a single base off, so this may be a read error. The CDR3 spells CAGSDGSGAYEQYF. The CDR3 DNA follows: TGCGCCGGCAGTGATGGGAGCGGAGCCTACGAGCAGTACTTC. This chain uses TRBV10-1 with TRBJ2-7, with TRBD2 as a possible D gene (5 bases). This CDR3 region has 14 residues. CDR1 WNHNN and CDR2 SYGVQD come from the germline V gene (reference sequence).

This clonotype was picked up a small number of times. CDR3 DNA sequence: TGCAGTGCCGCCTCCGTTTCCAATCAGCCCCAGCATTTT. The encoded protein is CSAASVSNQPQHF. This chain uses TRBV20-1 with TRBJ1-5; D not certain. Germline V gene lookup returns CDR1 DFQATT and CDR2 SNEGSKA (reference sequence). This CDR3 contains 13 residues. Trimming stripped 6 bases from V and 3 bases from J, with 12 bases between.

This clonotype was seen at least ten times. The rearrangement links TRBV30 to TRBJ1-1; D gene uncertain. Per the germline V gene, CDR1 is GTSNPN and CDR2 is SVGIG (reference sequence). CDR3 length: 11 amino acids. The V gene lost 5 bases and the J gene lost 5 bases, with 9 bases spanning the gap. CDR3 in amino acids: CAWSRATEAFF. As DNA, the CDR3 is TGTGCCTGGTCCCGGGCGACTGAAGCTTTCTTT.